This passage covers 28 T cell receptor beta chains from one sample sequenced in a study of T cells in Graves' hyperthyroidism and ophthalmopathy. Amplification yielded TCR beta CDR3 regions, with RNA transcripts as the source. The HTBI primer set drove a first-round RT-PCR of the TCR CDR3. TCRdb reprocessed the multiplex PCR reads via MiXCR and lists one record per CDR3 protein. This sample yields over 700,000 distinct CDR3 sequences, of which about a third are seen a single time; around 29% belongs to the top ten. Specimen: blood. These receptors all stem from a woman aged 40-49 years with Graves' hyperthyroidism.

This clonotype was counted many times. The chain couples TRBV7-9 to TRBJ2-7; no clear D gene. Trimming pared 1 base from V and 6 bases from J, leaving 10 bases between. CDR1 SEHNR and CDR2 FQNEAQ come from the germline V gene (reference sequence). The CDR3 length is 13 residues. The CDR3 DNA is TGTGCCAGCAGCTTAGAAGTTCGGGCCGAGCAGTACTTC. Its protein product is CASSLEVRAEQYF.

This clonotype was detected only a few times. CDR3 sequence (DNA): TGTGCCAGCAGTGCTGGCCCGAGAGCGGGCAACTCCTACGAGCAGTACTTC. Protein product: CASSAGPRAGNSYEQYF. The V call is TRBV9, the J call TRBJ2-7, with D tentatively TRBD2 (6 bases). The germline CDR1 and CDR2 sequences are SGDLS and YYNGEE. V was trimmed by 5 bases and J by 0 bases, leaving 21 bases between them. This CDR3 has 17 residues.

This sequence joins TRBV7-9 and TRBJ1-6; 11 bases line up with TRBD1. After removal of 5 bases from V and 10 bases from J, the junction contained 7 bases not matched to a gene. The CDR3 is 15 residues long. Germline V gives CDR1 SEHNR, CDR2 FQNEAQ (reference sequence). In DNA, the CDR3 is TGTGCCAGCAGCCGTCCCGGGACAGGGGGATCACCCCTCCACTTT. Encoded protein: CASSRPGTGGSPLHF.

This clonotype has just a few counts. The rearrangement links TRBV5-4 to TRBJ1-1; D is undetermined. The germline V gene has CDR1 SGHNT and CDR2 YYREEE (reference sequence). V gave up 4 bases and J gave up 0 bases, with 16 bases separating them. This CDR3 has 16 residues. CDR3: CASSAGSSTLNTEAFF. The CDR3 DNA reads as TGTGCCAGCAGCGCGGGGTCGAGTACGCTGAACACTGAAGCTTTCTTT.

This clonotype has more than one count but fewer than ten. The chain uses TRBV6-2 or TRBV6-3 and TRBJ2-2; no clear D gene. Deletions cut 1 base from V and 9 bases from J, with 12 bases between. From germline, CDR1 is MNHEY and CDR2 SVGEGT. CDR3 length equals 14 residues. The CDR3 sequence: CASSYLRNLRELFF. The CDR3, as DNA: TGTGCCAGCAGTTACTTGCGGAATCTCCGGGAGCTGTTTTTT.

Worth noting for this clonotype: The junction shows a germline mismatch at one end, possibly a read error. The gene calls are TRBV6-4 and TRBJ1-3, with D uncertain. The CDR3 sequence is 15 residues long. In germline, CDR1 is MRHNA, CDR2 SNTAGT. CDR3 residues: CASSYSNDFRNTIYF. The CDR3 bases are TGTGCCAGCAGTTACTCTAATGACTTTAGAAACACCATATATTTT.

This clonotype was seen only a few times. CDR3 sequence: CASSKDSHDTGELFF. CDR3 DNA sequence: TGTGCCAGCAGCAAGGACAGCCACGACACCGGGGAGCTGTTTTTT. This chain joins TRBV7-9 and TRBJ2-2, with D tentatively TRBD1 (6 bases). Germline V CDR1 and CDR2: SEHNR, FQNEAQ (reference sequence). Trimming pared 5 bases from V and 3 bases from J, leaving 13 bases between. CDR3 size: 15 residues. Full variable domain (remainder filled in from reference TRBV7-9 and TRBJ2-2): DTGVSQNPRHKITKRGQNVTFRCDPISEHNRLYWYRQTLGQGPEFLTYFQNEAQLEKSRLLSDRFSAERPKGSFSTLEIQRTEQGDSAMYLCASSKDSHDTGELFFGEGSRLTVL.

The rearrangement links TRBV12-3 or TRBV12-4 to TRBJ2-5, with D possibly TRBD1 on 5 matching bases. V was pared by 6 bases and J by 3 bases, with 14 bases between. The CDR3 spans 14 residues. The CDR3 coding sequence is TGTGCCAGCAGGCAGGGTCGGACGAAAGAGACCCAGTACTTC. It yields the protein CASRQGRTKETQYF.

This sequence joins TRBV10-3 and TRBJ1-1; D ambiguous. The CDR3 has 14 amino acids. The germline gives CDR1 ENHRY, CDR2 SYGVKD. V dropped 10 bases and J dropped 7 bases, with 22 bases sitting between them. CDR3 sequence: CASSVGRLWDEAFF. The CDR3 DNA is TGTGCCAGCAGCGTCGGGCGGCTATGGGATGAAGCTTTCTTT.

Many counts were recorded for this clonotype. The chain joins TRBV7-3 to TRBJ1-1, with D perhaps TRBD1 (6 bases). This CDR3 region has 12 residues. Germline V gives CDR1 SGHTA, CDR2 FQGTGA. The germline V and J ends were trimmed by 2 bases and 11 bases, with 12 bases remaining between them. The CDR3 protein is CASSLGGAKAFF. The CDR3 DNA follows: TGTGCCAGCAGCTTAGGGGGGGCGAAGGCTTTCTTT.

To note about this clonotype: Its ends do not fully match the called genes, so a read error is possible. V usage is TRBV10-3 and J usage is TRBJ1-2, with no clear D. Looked up from germline, CDR1 is ENHRY and CDR2 is SYGVKD. The CDR3 is made up of 15 amino acids. CDR3 nucleotides: TGTGCCAGCAGTTACTACAACCCGAGTTCCTATGGCTACACCTTC. This gives the protein CASSYYNPSSYGYTF.

In this sample, this clonotype turned up many times. This chain links TRBV29-1 with TRBJ1-2; 7 bases map to TRBD1. V shed 7 bases and J 4 bases; nucleotides not matched to a gene: 6. CDR1 and CDR2 (germline): SQVTM, ANQGSEA. CDR3 length: 12 residues. The CDR3 loop is CSGYRDSYGYTF. The DNA for the CDR3 is TGCAGCGGTTACCGGGACAGCTATGGCTACACCTTC.

This clonotype has more than one count but fewer than ten. V gene TRBV6-2 or TRBV6-3 combines with J gene TRBJ1-1, with D possibly TRBD1 on 5 matching bases. The V gene lost 5 bases and the J gene lost 11 bases, with 15 bases spanning the gap. This CDR3 comprises 12 residues. Per germline, CDR1 MNHEY and CDR2 SVGEGT. The CDR3 DNA is TGTGCCAGCAGTCAGACAGACCGTTCGGCTTTCTTT. It yields the protein CASSQTDRSAFF.

On this clonotype: With a much larger clone just one base away, this may be a read error. The gene calls are TRBV28 and TRBJ2-7; 7 bases fit TRBD2. The CDR3 is 15 amino acids. Looked up from germline, CDR1 is MDHEN and CDR2 is SYDVKM. Trimming took 6 bases from V and 3 from J; bases not matched to a gene: 11. The CDR3 region is CASSPLGRGVYEQYF. DNA for the CDR3: TGTGCCAGCAGCCCACTTGGGAGGGGCGTCTACGAGCAGTACTTC.

CDR3 region: CASSPTSGGGPEAFF. The CDR3, as DNA: TGTGCCAGCAGTCCAACCTCAGGGGGCGGCCCTGAAGCTTTCTTT. The gene calls are TRBV12-3 or TRBV12-4 and TRBJ1-1, with TRBD1 matching over 8 bases. This CDR3 is 15 amino acids long. Trimming at V came to 5 bases and at J to 6 bases, leaving 11 bases not matched to a gene.

CDR3 in amino acids: CARTGAPTNSGNTIYF. The CDR3, as DNA: TGTGCCAGGACAGGGGCCCCGACCAACTCTGGAAACACCATATATTTT. The chain recombines TRBV2 with TRBJ1-3, with TRBD1 matching 8 bases. V lost 9 bases and J lost 0; bases outside the gene matches: 10. The CDR3 runs to 16 residues. Germline loops: CDR1 SNHLY, CDR2 FYNNEI.

This chain joins TRBV7-2 and TRBJ1-5, with D uncertain. CDR3 length equals 12 residues. The germline gives CDR1 SGHTA, CDR2 FQGNSA. Deletions cut 3 bases from V and 13 bases from J, with 13 bases between. Written as DNA, the CDR3 is TGTGCCAGCAGCTTCACCAGAGGGCCGCAGCATTTT. Protein: CASSFTRGPQHF.

In this sample, this clonotype turned up a few times. CDR3: CASSRFSSNQPQHF. In nucleotides, the CDR3 is TGTGCCAGCAGCCGTTTCAGTAGCAATCAGCCCCAGCATTTT. This chain connects TRBV6-5 to TRBJ1-5; no firm D call. The CDR3 runs 14 residues. Germline values: CDR1 MNHEY, CDR2 SVGAGI. Trimming left V 6 bases short and J 0 bases short, with 9 bases between.

About this clonotype itself: This may arise from a read error, as a much more abundant clone is one base away. The V gene is TRBV11-1, the J gene TRBJ1-1; D is uncertain. The CDR3 contains 13 residues. V was cut by 4 bases and J by 6 bases, with 12 bases left in between. The germline CDR1 and CDR2 sequences are SGHAT and FQDESV (reference sequence). CDR3 nucleotides: TGTGCCAGCAGCTCCTCAGATGGGGCTGAAGCTTTCTTT. The encoded protein is CASSSSDGAEAFF.

This clonotype was found many times. The V gene is TRBV10-3, the J gene TRBJ1-1, with 7 bases fitting TRBD1. The CDR3 contains 12 residues. V lost 3 bases to trimming and J lost 7 bases; unmatched junction nucleotides: 2. CDR1 and CDR2 (germline): ENHRY, SYGVKD. The CDR3: CAISDRDSEAFF. The CDR3, as DNA: TGTGCCATCAGTGACCGGGACAGTGAAGCTTTCTTT.

Ten or more counts support this clonotype. This chain uses TRBV7-2 with TRBJ1-1; 7 nucleotides agree with TRBD1. The CDR3 has 17 residues. CDR1 is SGHTA, CDR2 FQGNSA, per germline. Trimming removed 3 bases from V and 0 bases from J; junction bases left unmatched: 10. In nucleotides, the CDR3 is TGTGCCAGCAGCTTTAGGCCCCTGACAGGGCTGAACACTGAAGCTTTCTTT. Translated: CASSFRPLTGLNTEAFF.

This clonotype was recorded many times. The rearrangement joins TRBV7-9 to TRBJ2-7; D is perhaps TRBD2 (6 bases). The CDR3 extends over 14 amino acids. Germline V gene data show CDR1 as SEHNR and CDR2 as FQNEAQ (reference sequence). Trimming stripped 4 bases from V and 6 bases from J, with 16 bases between. The CDR3 protein is CASSSAGPVSEQYF. The DNA for the CDR3 is TGTGCCAGCAGCTCAGCGGGCCCTGTCTCCGAGCAGTACTTC.

Concerning this clonotype: A read error may explain this, as a much larger clone is one base away. The V gene is TRBV19, the J gene TRBJ1-6, with 8 positions matching TRBD1. V lost 8 bases and J lost 9; bases outside the gene matches: 9. This CDR3 has 14 amino acids. The germline V gene encodes CDR1 LNHDA and CDR2 SQIVND (reference sequence). The CDR3 loop reads CASSWTGSFSPLHF. As DNA, the CDR3 is TGTGCCAGTTCCTGGACAGGGAGCTTTTCACCCCTCCACTTT.

This clonotype has at least ten counts. The rearrangement joins TRBV5-1 to TRBJ1-6; possible D gene TRBD1, 6 bases. In germline, CDR1 is SGHRS, CDR2 YFSETQ. The CDR3 extends over 13 amino acids. Trimming took off 8 bases at V and 9 bases at J, with 15 bases between the two ends. This chain's CDR3 is CARRTGLTSPLHF. The CDR3 bases are TGCGCCAGGAGAACAGGGCTAACTTCACCCCTCCACTTT.

This clonotype has only a few counts. J is TRBJ1-1 and V is TRBV6-1; D gene uncertain. Germline V gene sequence: CDR1 MNHNS, CDR2 SASEGT. V lost 6 bases, J lost 0 bases, and 14 bases lay in between. This CDR3 region has 15 residues. CDR3 nucleotide sequence: TGTGCCAGCAGCGGCGACTTCTCCATGAACACTGAAGCTTTCTTT. This gives the protein CASSGDFSMNTEAFF.

There are many counts of this clonotype. This rearrangement joins TRBV10-3 to TRBJ1-3, with 7 bases fitting TRBD1. This CDR3 comprises 15 residues. Unmatched junction bases numbered 9, after V lost 10 bases and J lost 0 bases. Germline V gene data show CDR1 as ENHRY and CDR2 as SYGVKD. The CDR3 loop is CATTGAPSSGNTIYF. In DNA, the CDR3 is TGTGCCACCACAGGGGCACCTTCCTCTGGAAACACCATATATTTT.

The chain links TRBV29-1 to TRBJ2-3; a weak D match, TRBD1 (5 bases). Per the germline V gene, CDR1 is SQVTM and CDR2 is ANQGSEA. V lost 2 bases to trimming and J lost 3 bases, with 9 bases between them. This CDR3 comprises 13 residues. The CDR3 sequence is CSVEQGWTDTQYF. For the CDR3, the DNA is TGCAGCGTTGAACAGGGATGGACAGATACGCAGTATTTT.

The table lists this clonotype with many counts. V is TRBV7-2 and J is TRBJ1-4; D perhaps matches TRBD1 (5 bases). Looked up from germline, CDR1 is SGHTA and CDR2 is FQGNSA. Trimming cost V 1 base and J 6 bases, with 9 bases left between them. The CDR3 has 14 amino acids. The CDR3 DNA follows: TGTGCCAGCAGCTTAGGGCGCAGGGATGAAAAACTGTTTTTT. This gives the protein CASSLGRRDEKLFF.